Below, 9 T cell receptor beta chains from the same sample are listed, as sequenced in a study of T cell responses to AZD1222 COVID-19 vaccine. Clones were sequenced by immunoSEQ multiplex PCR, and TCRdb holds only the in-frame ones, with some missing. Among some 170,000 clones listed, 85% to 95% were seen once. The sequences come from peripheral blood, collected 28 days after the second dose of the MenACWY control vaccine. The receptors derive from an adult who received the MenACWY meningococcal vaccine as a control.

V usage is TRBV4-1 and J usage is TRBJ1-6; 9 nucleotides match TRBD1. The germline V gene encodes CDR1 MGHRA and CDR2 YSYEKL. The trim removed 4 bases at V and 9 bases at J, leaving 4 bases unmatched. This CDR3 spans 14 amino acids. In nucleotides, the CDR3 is TGCGCCAGCAGCCCAGGACAGGGGAGTTCACCCCTCCACTTT. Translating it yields CASSPGQGSSPLHF.

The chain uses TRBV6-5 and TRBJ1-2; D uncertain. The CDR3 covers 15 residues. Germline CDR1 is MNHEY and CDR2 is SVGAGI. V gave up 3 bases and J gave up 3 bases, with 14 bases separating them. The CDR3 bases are TGTGCCAGCAGTTATTCCTTTTTCACCTACTATGGCTACACCTTC. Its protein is CASSYSFFTYYGYTF.

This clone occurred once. The CDR3 here is CASSLTWGEKLFF. Written as DNA, the CDR3 is TGTGCCAGCAGTTTAACGTGGGGTGAAAAACTGTTTTTT. The chain employs TRBV12-3 or TRBV12-4 and TRBJ1-4; D call uncertain. V was cut by 2 bases and J by 7 bases, with 8 bases left in between. The length of the CDR3 is 13 residues.

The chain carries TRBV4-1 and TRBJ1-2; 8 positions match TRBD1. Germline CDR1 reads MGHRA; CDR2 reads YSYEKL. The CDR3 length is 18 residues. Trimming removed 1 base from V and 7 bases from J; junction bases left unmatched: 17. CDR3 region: CASSQVYPGSDRESGYTF. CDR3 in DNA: TGCGCCAGCAGCCAAGTGTACCCCGGTTCGGACAGGGAATCTGGCTACACCTTC.

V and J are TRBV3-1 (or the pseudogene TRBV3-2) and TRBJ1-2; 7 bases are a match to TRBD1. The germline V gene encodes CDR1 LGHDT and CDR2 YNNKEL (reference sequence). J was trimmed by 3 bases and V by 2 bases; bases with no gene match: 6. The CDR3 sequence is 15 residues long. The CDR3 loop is CASSQRNRGDYGYTF. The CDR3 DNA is TGTGCCAGCAGCCAAAGGAACAGGGGTGACTATGGCTACACCTTC.

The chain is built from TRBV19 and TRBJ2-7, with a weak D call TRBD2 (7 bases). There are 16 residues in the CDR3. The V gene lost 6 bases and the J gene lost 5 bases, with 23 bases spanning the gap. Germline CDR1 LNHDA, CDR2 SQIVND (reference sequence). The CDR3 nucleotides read TGTGCCAGTAGCGCCGGGCCGGGGGGCCGTACCGACGAGCAGTACTTC. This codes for CASSAGPGGRTDEQYF.

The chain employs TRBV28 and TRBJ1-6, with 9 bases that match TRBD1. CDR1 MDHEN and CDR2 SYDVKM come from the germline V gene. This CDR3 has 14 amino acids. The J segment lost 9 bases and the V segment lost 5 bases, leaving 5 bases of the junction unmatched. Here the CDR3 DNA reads TGTGCCAGCAGTCGGGACAGGGCCCCTTCACCCCTCCACTTT. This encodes CASSRDRAPSPLHF. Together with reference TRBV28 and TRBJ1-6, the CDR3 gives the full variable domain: DVKVTQSSRYLVKRTGEKVFLECVQDMDHENMFWYRQDPGLGLRLIYFSYDVKMKEKGDIPEGYSVSREKKERFSLILESASTNQTSMYLCASSRDRAPSPLHFGNGTRLTVT.

The chain's CDR3 is CARASGSGYYGYTF. DNA for the CDR3: TGTGCCAGGGCTTCAGGGTCAGGGTACTATGGCTACACCTTC. The chain combines TRBV21-1 with TRBJ1-2; TRBD1, the D gene given by the table, was not confirmed from the DNA. TRBV21-1 is a documented pseudogene. This CDR3 comprises 14 residues.

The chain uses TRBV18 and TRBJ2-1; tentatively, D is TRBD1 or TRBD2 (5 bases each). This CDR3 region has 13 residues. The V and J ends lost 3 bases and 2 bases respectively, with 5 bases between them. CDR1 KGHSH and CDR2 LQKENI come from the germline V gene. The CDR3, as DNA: TGTGCCAGCTCACCGGGGGCCTACAATGAGCAGTTCTTC. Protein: CASSPGAYNEQFF.